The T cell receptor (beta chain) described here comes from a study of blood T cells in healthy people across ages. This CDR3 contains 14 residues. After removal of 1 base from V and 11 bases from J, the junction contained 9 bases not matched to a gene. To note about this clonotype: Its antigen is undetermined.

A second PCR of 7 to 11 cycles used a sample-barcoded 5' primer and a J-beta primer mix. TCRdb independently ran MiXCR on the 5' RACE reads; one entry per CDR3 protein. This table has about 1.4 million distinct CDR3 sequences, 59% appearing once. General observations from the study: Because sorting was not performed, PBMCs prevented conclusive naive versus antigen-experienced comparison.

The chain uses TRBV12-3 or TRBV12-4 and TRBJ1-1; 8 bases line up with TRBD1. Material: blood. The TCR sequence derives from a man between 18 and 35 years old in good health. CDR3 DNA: TGTGCCAGCAGTTTAGTCACAGGGGGATTCGACGCTTTCTTT. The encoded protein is CASSLVTGGFDAFF.